Listed below are T cell receptor beta chains from one sample, sequenced in a study of T cell responses to AZD1222 COVID-19 vaccine. The table came from immunoSEQ multiplex PCR; TCRdb's copy has only in-frame clones and leaves some out. The repertoire consists of under 200,000 clones, with around nine tenths occurring once and the leading ten covering around 0.99%. Sequencing used peripheral blood, obtained 28 days after the second AZD1222 dose. These receptors were obtained from an adult who received the AZD1222 COVID-19 vaccine. Each CDR3 is given with its conserved first and last residue. The order of the fields is J gene, clone size, V gene, D gene, CDR3 DNA, CDR3 protein. The D gene is left open where the match is weak. A row's size may be missing; if present it is once, few, many or a size class.

J gene: TRBJ1-1
clone size: -
V gene: TRBV3-1/TRBV3-2
D gene: -
CDR3 DNA: TGTGCCAGCAGCCAAGATCTCGTGGGTAAGGAAAGAATGAACACTGAAGCTTTCTTT
CDR3 protein: CASSQDLVGKERMNTEAFF

J gene: TRBJ1-1
clone size: -
V gene: TRBV15
D gene: -
CDR3 DNA: TGTGCCACCAGCAGAGTAGGTGAAGCTTTCTTT
CDR3 protein: CATSRVGEAFF

J gene: TRBJ2-3
clone size: -
V gene: TRBV6-2/TRBV6-3
D gene: TRBD1
CDR3 DNA: TGTGCCAGCAGCTGGACAGGGCCGCCAAGAGATACGCAGTATTTT
CDR3 protein: CASSWTGPPRDTQYF

J gene: TRBJ1-6
clone size: few
V gene: TRBV5-1
D gene: TRBD1
CDR3 DNA: TGCGCCAGCAGCCCCGGGACAGGTTCTCTACGAAATTCACCCCTCCACTTT
CDR3 protein: CASSPGTGSLRNSPLHF

J gene: TRBJ1-2
clone size: -
V gene: TRBV5-8
D gene: TRBD1
CDR3 DNA: TGTGCCAGCAGCTTGGACAGGGGCTCTTTCTATGGCTACACCTTC
CDR3 protein: CASSLDRGSFYGYTF

J gene: TRBJ2-1
clone size: -
V gene: TRBV18
D gene: -
CDR3 DNA: TGTGCCAGCTCACCGGGGCCGGGCTCCTACAATGAGCAGTTCTTC
CDR3 protein: CASSPGPGSYNEQFF

J gene: TRBJ2-7
clone size: -
V gene: TRBV6-5
D gene: -
CDR3 DNA: TGTGCCAGCAGTTACTCGAGTCTCGTGGACGAGCAGTACTTC
CDR3 protein: CASSYSSLVDEQYF

J gene: TRBJ1-3
clone size: -
V gene: TRBV12-3/TRBV12-4
D gene: TRBD1
CDR3 DNA: TGTGGGATCGACAGGGAAGCCGGAAACACCATATATTTT
CDR3 protein: CGIDREAGNTIYF

J gene: TRBJ1-5
clone size: -
V gene: TRBV6-2/TRBV6-3
D gene: -
CDR3 DNA: TGTGCCAGCAGTTATGTGGATTACGGTCAGCCCCAGCATTTT
CDR3 protein: CASSYVDYGQPQHF

J gene: TRBJ1-1
clone size: -
V gene: TRBV5-6
D gene: -
CDR3 DNA: TGTGCCAGCAGCTCCCAATGGCGGGCTAGTGAAGCTTTCTTT
CDR3 protein: CASSSQWRASEAFF

J gene: TRBJ2-7
clone size: -
V gene: TRBV6-1
D gene: -
CDR3 DNA: TGTGCCAGCAGTGAAGTGGCAGGGGAGACCTACGAGCAGTACTTC
CDR3 protein: CASSEVAGETYEQYF

J gene: TRBJ1-3
clone size: few
V gene: TRBV29-1
D gene: -
CDR3 DNA: TGCAGCGTTGTTCGGGGGTACGGAAACACCATATATTTT
CDR3 protein: CSVVRGYGNTIYF

J gene: TRBJ1-1
clone size: -
V gene: TRBV4-2
D gene: -
CDR3 DNA: TGTGCCAGCAGCCAGGGGTCCGAAGCTTTCTTT
CDR3 protein: CASSQGSEAFF

J gene: TRBJ2-7
clone size: -
V gene: TRBV2
D gene: -
CDR3 DNA: TGTGCCAGCAGTGGGGTCAGACTTACCTACGAGCAGTACTTC
CDR3 protein: CASSGVRLTYEQYF

J gene: TRBJ2-2
clone size: -
V gene: TRBV5-1
D gene: -
CDR3 DNA: TGCGCCAGCAGCATTAGAGACACCGGGGAGCTGTTTTTT
CDR3 protein: CASSIRDTGELFF

J gene: TRBJ1-3
clone size: -
V gene: TRBV18
D gene: -
CDR3 DNA: TGTGCCAGCTCACCTACACCCTCTGGAAACACCATATATTTT
CDR3 protein: CASSPTPSGNTIYF

J gene: TRBJ1-4
clone size: -
V gene: TRBV4-3
D gene: -
CDR3 DNA: TGCGCCAGCAGCCAAGATGTCGCAACTAATGAAAAACTGTTTTTT
CDR3 protein: CASSQDVATNEKLFF

J gene: TRBJ1-1
clone size: -
V gene: TRBV15
D gene: TRBD1
CDR3 DNA: TGTGCCACCAGCCCGGACAGGGGGTACACTGAAGCTTTCTTT
CDR3 protein: CATSPDRGYTEAFF

J gene: TRBJ1-2
clone size: -
V gene: TRBV11-2
D gene: -
CDR3 DNA: TGTGCCAGCAGCACTACCGCCCCACAGTCTGATGGCTACACCTTC
CDR3 protein: CASSTTAPQSDGYTF

J gene: TRBJ1-2
clone size: -
V gene: TRBV27
D gene: -
CDR3 DNA: TGTGCCATCCCGAGGGGGGGGCAGACTCTCTATGGCTACACCTTC
CDR3 protein: CAIPRGGQTLYGYTF

J gene: TRBJ2-5
clone size: -
V gene: TRBV19
D gene: -
CDR3 DNA: TGTGCCAGTAGTGGGGGGGGCGGGACCCAGTACTTC
CDR3 protein: CASSGGGGTQYF

J gene: TRBJ1-1
clone size: -
V gene: TRBV7-9
D gene: -
CDR3 DNA: TGTGCCAGCAGCTCCCCGGGCTCCCTGAACACTGAAGCTTTCTTT
CDR3 protein: CASSSPGSLNTEAFF

J gene: TRBJ1-2
clone size: -
V gene: TRBV5-1
D gene: -
CDR3 DNA: TGCGCCAGCAGCTTGGTCCAGGGCTATGGCTACACCTTC
CDR3 protein: CASSLVQGYGYTF

J gene: TRBJ1-1
clone size: -
V gene: TRBV9
D gene: -
CDR3 DNA: TGTGCCAGCAGCGTTCTCCCAGAGAACACTGAAGCTTTCTTT
CDR3 protein: CASSVLPENTEAFF

J gene: TRBJ1-1
clone size: -
V gene: TRBV12-5
D gene: -
CDR3 DNA: TGTGCTAGTGGTTTGGCGGTGAACACTGAAGCTTTCTTT
CDR3 protein: CASGLAVNTEAFF

J gene: TRBJ1-4
clone size: -
V gene: TRBV19
D gene: TRBD1
CDR3 DNA: TGTGCCAGTAACGAGGGGGCTTGGGTCGAAAAACTGTTTTTT
CDR3 protein: CASNEGAWVEKLFF

J gene: TRBJ2-2
clone size: -
V gene: TRBV12-3/TRBV12-4
D gene: -
CDR3 DNA: TGTGCCAGCAAATTGAGGGTCGGGGAGCTGTTTTTT
CDR3 protein: CASKLRVGELFF

J gene: TRBJ2-2
clone size: -
V gene: TRBV9
D gene: -
CDR3 DNA: TGTGCCAGCAGCCCCCGACAGATAACGAACACCGGGGAGCTGTTTTTT
CDR3 protein: CASSPRQITNTGELFF

J gene: TRBJ2-1
clone size: -
V gene: TRBV5-1
D gene: TRBD2
CDR3 DNA: TGCGCCAGCAGCCCAACCCTTACTAGCGGGGGGCGGTACGAGCAGTTCTTC
CDR3 protein: CASSPTLTSGGRYEQFF

J gene: TRBJ1-1
clone size: few
V gene: TRBV19
D gene: -
CDR3 DNA: TGTGCCAGCCGAGCTGAGGACAGTGAAGCTTTCTTT
CDR3 protein: CASRAEDSEAFF

J gene: TRBJ2-1
clone size: -
V gene: TRBV4-2
D gene: TRBD2
CDR3 DNA: TGTGCCAGCAGCCCGCTCCTCGGGGGGGTCTACAATGAGCAGTTCTTC
CDR3 protein: CASSPLLGGVYNEQFF

J gene: TRBJ1-2
clone size: once
V gene: TRBV2
D gene: TRBD1
CDR3 DNA: TGTGCCAGCAGTGAAGCGAGGACAGGCAATGGCTACACCTTC
CDR3 protein: CASSEARTGNGYTF

J gene: TRBJ2-3
clone size: few
V gene: TRBV19
D gene: -
CDR3 DNA: TGTGCCAGTAGTATGGTTTCTCTAGTGCAGTATTTT
CDR3 protein: CASSMVSLVQYF

J gene: TRBJ1-6
clone size: few
V gene: TRBV5-1
D gene: -
CDR3 DNA: TGCGCCAGCAGCTCCGGGGAAGGGGGTAATTCACCCCTCCACTTT
CDR3 protein: CASSSGEGGNSPLHF

J gene: TRBJ2-2
clone size: -
V gene: TRBV19
D gene: TRBD2
CDR3 DNA: TGTGCCAGTAGTACTAGCGGGGGGGTTGGGCTCACCGGGGAGCTGTTTTTT
CDR3 protein: CASSTSGGVGLTGELFF

J gene: TRBJ2-6
clone size: -
V gene: TRBV7-9
D gene: TRBD1
CDR3 DNA: TGTGCCAGCAGCCCCCGGACAGGGACGCCTGGGGCCAACGTCCTGACTTTC
CDR3 protein: CASSPRTGTPGANVLTF

J gene: TRBJ1-2
clone size: few
V gene: TRBV6-5
D gene: -
CDR3 DNA: TGTGCCAGCAGTCAGGGACCGGTAGGAGGCTACACCTTC
CDR3 protein: CASSQGPVGGYTF

J gene: TRBJ1-2
clone size: -
V gene: TRBV10-2
D gene: -
CDR3 DNA: TGCGCCAGCTACGGGGGCGCAGTGGATGGCTACACCTTC
CDR3 protein: CASYGGAVDGYTF

J gene: TRBJ2-2
clone size: -
V gene: TRBV18
D gene: -
CDR3 DNA: TGTGCCAGCGCCTACCAAGGAGGGGAGCTGTTTTTT
CDR3 protein: CASAYQGGELFF

J gene: TRBJ2-2
clone size: -
V gene: TRBV11-2
D gene: TRBD1
CDR3 DNA: TGTGCCAGCAGCTCCCTCAGGGGGCGAGCGAACACCGGGGAGCTGTTTTTT
CDR3 protein: CASSSLRGRANTGELFF

J gene: TRBJ1-6
clone size: -
V gene: TRBV19
D gene: -
CDR3 DNA: TGTGCCAGTAGTATAAGGCTCCCCAGGACGGGGAAAAATTCACCCCTCCACTTT
CDR3 protein: CASSIRLPRTGKNSPLHF

J gene: TRBJ1-2
clone size: -
V gene: TRBV7-2
D gene: -
CDR3 DNA: TGTGCCAGCAGCTTAGGGAGCTATGGCTACACCTTC
CDR3 protein: CASSLGSYGYTF

J gene: TRBJ2-2
clone size: -
V gene: TRBV21-1
D gene: -
CDR3 DNA: TGTGCCAGCCGGGACAGGGTGAATGTCGGGGAGCTGTTTTTT
CDR3 protein: CASRDRVNVGELFF

J gene: TRBJ2-1
clone size: -
V gene: TRBV20-1
D gene: -
CDR3 DNA: TGCAGTGCTAGTGGGGACAAGGCCTACAATGAGCAGTTCTTC
CDR3 protein: CSASGDKAYNEQFF

J gene: TRBJ2-7
clone size: -
V gene: TRBV18
D gene: -
CDR3 DNA: TGTGCCAGCTCACCACCGGCCGTACACTCCTACGAGCAGTACTTC
CDR3 protein: CASSPPAVHSYEQYF

J gene: TRBJ1-1
clone size: -
V gene: TRBV18
D gene: -
CDR3 DNA: TGTGCCAGCTCACCACGGTTCGGGGGACCAGACACCGAAGCTTTCTTT
CDR3 protein: CASSPRFGGPDTEAFF

J gene: TRBJ2-7
clone size: once
V gene: TRBV10-3
D gene: -
CDR3 DNA: TGTGCCGCCTTAAGAGGGTACGAGCAGTACTTC
CDR3 protein: CAALRGYEQYF

J gene: TRBJ2-7
clone size: -
V gene: TRBV7-2
D gene: TRBD2
CDR3 DNA: TGTGCCAGCAGCTTCTACCCGACTAGCGGGGGCTACGAGCAGTACTTC
CDR3 protein: CASSFYPTSGGYEQYF

J gene: TRBJ1-2
clone size: few
V gene: TRBV4-1
D gene: -
CDR3 DNA: TGCGCCAGCAGCCAAGATGGTTTCGGGCAGATAGGGGGCTACACCTTC
CDR3 protein: CASSQDGFGQIGGYTF

J gene: TRBJ1-2
clone size: -
V gene: TRBV28
D gene: -
CDR3 DNA: TGTGCCAGCAGTTTTTCGGGTTGGGGTGGCTACACCTTC
CDR3 protein: CASSFSGWGGYTF

J gene: TRBJ1-2
clone size: -
V gene: TRBV6-5
D gene: -
CDR3 DNA: TGTGCCAGCACCCCAGGGTATTTCTATGGCTACACCTTC
CDR3 protein: CASTPGYFYGYTF

J gene: TRBJ2-4
clone size: -
V gene: TRBV5-4
D gene: -
CDR3 DNA: TGTGCCAGCAGCCCACCGTCAGAAAACATTCAGTACTTC
CDR3 protein: CASSPPSENIQYF

J gene: TRBJ1-2
clone size: -
V gene: TRBV3-1/TRBV3-2
D gene: -
CDR3 DNA: TGTGCCAGCAGCCAAGATCTTCTTTCTAACTATGGCTACACCTTC
CDR3 protein: CASSQDLLSNYGYTF

J gene: TRBJ2-5
clone size: -
V gene: TRBV13
D gene: TRBD2
CDR3 DNA: TGTGCCAGCAGCCCTCGGGGGGATGAGACCCAGTACTTC
CDR3 protein: CASSPRGDETQYF

J gene: TRBJ2-5
clone size: -
V gene: TRBV3-1/TRBV3-2
D gene: -
CDR3 DNA: TGTGCCAGCAGCCTTTGGACGCTGAGTGAGGAGACCCAGTACTTC
CDR3 protein: CASSLWTLSEETQYF